Shown below are 17 T cell receptor beta chains from a single sample sequenced in a study of blood T cell repertoires in COVID-19. Clones were sequenced by immunoSEQ multiplex PCR, and TCRdb holds only the in-frame ones, with some missing. The sample carries a few hundred thousand clones, about 80% recorded once. Sequenced sample: peripheral blood. The receptors shown here come from a woman older than 75 with acute or convalescent COVID-19.

As regards this clone: A much larger clone differs from this one at a single base, so this may be a read error. The CDR3 is CASSIQGGTEAFF. The CDR3, as DNA: TGTGCCAGCAGCATACAGGGGGGCACTGAAGCTTTCTTT. The J gene is TRBJ1-1, the V gene TRBV3-1 (or the pseudogene TRBV3-2); the match to TRBD1 covers 8 bases. The length of the CDR3 is 13 residues. Losses at the gene ends were 5 bases for V and 4 bases for J; bases not matched to a gene: 3. Germline V lookup: CDR1 LGHDT, CDR2 YNNKEL (reference sequence).

The chain recombines TRBV7-9 with TRBJ2-7; perhaps TRBD1 as D (6 bases). V lost 4 bases to trimming and J lost 6 bases, with 22 bases between them. The CDR3 covers 16 residues. Germline V CDR1 and CDR2: SEHNR, FQNEAQ (reference sequence). Here the CDR3 DNA reads TGTGCCAGCAGCTCCGCTGGCAGGGGCCAGGGCAGCGAGCAGTACTTC. Its protein product is CASSSAGRGQGSEQYF.

The chain employs TRBV7-9 and TRBJ1-1, with a weak D call TRBD1 (6 bases). CDR1 and CDR2 (germline): SEHNR, FQNEAQ (reference sequence). The ends were cut back, 1 base at V and 1 base at J, with 10 bases in the middle. CDR3 length: 15 residues. The CDR3 DNA reads as TGTGCCAGCAGCTTAGACAGGGTCCGGAACACTGAAGCTTTCTTT. Amino acids: CASSLDRVRNTEAFF.

This rearrangement joins TRBV3-1 (or the pseudogene TRBV3-2) to TRBJ2-5; TRBD1 is a possible D gene (5 bases). CDR3 size: 15 residues. Trimming shortened V by 0 bases and J by 3 bases, and 11 bases separated the two germline ends. The germline CDR1 and CDR2 sequences are LGHDT and YNNKEL (reference sequence). As DNA, the CDR3 is TGTGCCAGCAGCCAAGACTGGGGCCTGGAAGAGACCCAGTACTTC. This codes for CASSQDWGLEETQYF.

This clone was counted many times. The rearrangement links TRBV4-1 to TRBJ2-5; a possible D gene is TRBD2 (7 bases). Germline loops: CDR1 MGHRA, CDR2 YSYEKL. Trimming took off 1 base at V and 3 bases at J, with 15 bases between the two ends. The CDR3 extends over 16 amino acids. CDR3 nucleotide sequence: TGCGCCAGCAGCCAAGGGAGCGGGACATTCAAAGAGACCCAGTACTTC. Translation gives CASSQGSGTFKETQYF.

The chain employs TRBV19 and TRBJ1-4, with 10 bases aligning to TRBD1. The V segment lost 6 bases and the J segment 10 bases; nucleotides outside the gene matches: 11. CDR1 and CDR2 from the germline V gene are LNHDA and SQIVND (reference sequence). The CDR3 spans 15 residues. DNA of the CDR3: TGTGCCAGTAGCACCCTCTCCCGGACAGGGGGAAAACTGTTTTTT. This encodes CASSTLSRTGGKLFF.

V usage is TRBV6-5 and J usage is TRBJ1-5; unclear D gene. CDR1 MNHEY and CDR2 SVGAGI come from the germline V gene. The CDR3 loop spans 12 amino acids. V was pared by 8 bases and J by 2 bases, with 7 bases between. In nucleotides, the CDR3 is TGTGCCAGCTTGGAGGGCAATCAGCCCCAGCATTTT. This sequence encodes CASLEGNQPQHF.

This chain joins TRBV29-1 and TRBJ2-5, with TRBD2 as a possible D gene (6 bases). Deletions cut 8 bases from V and 5 bases from J, with 12 bases between. Germline CDR1 is SQVTM and CDR2 is ANQGSEA. This CDR3 is built from 11 residues. The CDR3 here is CSTRDWETQYF. The CDR3 nucleotides are TGCAGCACCCGGGACTGGGAGACCCAGTACTTC. Based on the CDR3 plus reference TRBV29-1 and TRBJ2-5, the full variable domain is SAVISQKPSRDICQRGTSLTIQCQVDSQVTMMFWYRQQPGQSLTLIATANQGSEATYESGFVIDKFPISRPNLTFSTLTVSNMSPEDSSIYLCSTRDWETQYFGPGTRLLVL.

The table lists this clone with a count of one. This chain connects TRBV9 to TRBJ2-5, with 13 bases matching TRBD2. J gave up 2 bases and V 4 bases, and 5 bases lay outside the gene matches. The CDR3 length is 16 residues. Germline V CDR1 and CDR2: SGDLS, YYNGEE. The CDR3 nucleotides read TGTGCCAGCAGCCGGGGGGGACTAGCGGGGCAAGAGACCCAGTACTTC. Protein: CASSRGGLAGQETQYF. Combining the CDR3 with reference TRBV9 and TRBJ2-5 gives the whole variable domain DSGVTQTPKHLITATGQRVTLRCSPRSGDLSVYWYQQSLDQGLQFLIQYYNGEERAKGNILERFSAQQFPDLHSELNLSSLELGDSALYFCASSRGGLAGQETQYFGPGTRLLVL.

Only a few counts were recorded for this clone. J is TRBJ2-3 and V is TRBV6-5; a weak D match, TRBD1 (6 bases). Germline-derived CDR1 and CDR2 are MNHEY and SVGAGI. V lost 2 bases to trimming and J lost 2 bases, with 14 bases between them. This CDR3 contains 16 residues. The CDR3 loop reads CASSYGQPGNTDTQYF. The CDR3 coding sequence is TGTGCCAGCAGTTACGGACAGCCAGGCAACACAGATACGCAGTATTTT.

The rearrangement joins TRBV19 to TRBJ2-5; 8 positions match TRBD1. This CDR3 region has 14 residues. The junction had 8 bases not matched to a gene; V was cut back by 7 bases and J by 4 bases. The germline V gene has CDR1 LNHDA and CDR2 SQIVND (reference sequence). The CDR3 region is CASKTTGAGETQYF. The DNA for the CDR3 is TGTGCCAGTAAAACGACAGGGGCAGGAGAGACCCAGTACTTC. Together with reference TRBV19 and TRBJ2-5, the CDR3 gives the full variable domain: DGGITQSPKYLFRKEGQNVTLSCEQNLNHDAMYWYRQDPGQGLRLIYYSQIVNDFQKGDIAEGYSVSREKKESFPLTVTSAQKNPTAFYLCASKTTGAGETQYFGPGTRLLVL.

The CDR3 region has the DNA TGTGCCAGCAGCCTCGACAGGGGTGGCAATCAGCCCCAGCATTTT. Residues: CASSLDRGGNQPQHF. The chain joins TRBV7-8 to TRBJ1-5, with TRBD1 matching 8 bases. Per germline, CDR1 SGHVS and CDR2 FQNEAQ. V gave up 5 bases and J gave up 2 bases; unmatched junction bases: 5. CDR3 length equals 15 residues. The whole variable domain, filled in from reference TRBV7-8 and TRBJ1-5, reads GAGVSQSPRYKVAKRGQDVALRCDPISGHVSLFWYQQALGQGPEFLTYFQNEAQLDKSGLPSDRFFAERPEGSVSTLKIQRTQQEDSAVYLCASSLDRGGNQPQHFGDGTRLSIL.

This sequence joins TRBV5-4 and TRBJ2-7; 16 bases map to TRBD2. Germline lookup yields CDR1 SGHNT and CDR2 YYREEE (reference sequence). This CDR3 contains 18 residues. V was pared by 3 bases and J by 4 bases, with 10 bases of the junction left unmatched. Here the CDR3 DNA reads TGTGCCAGCAGCTCACACTCGGGACTAGCGGGAGGGCGGTACGAGCAGTACTTC. As protein: CASSSHSGLAGGRYEQYF.

This rearrangement joins TRBV5-1 to TRBJ2-3; 14 bases align to TRBD2. This CDR3 spans 18 amino acids. Per germline, CDR1 SGHRS and CDR2 YFSETQ. Trimming cost V 0 bases and J 6 bases; bases outside gene matches: 9. The CDR3 bases are TGCGCCAGCAGCTTGGTCTGGACTAGCGGGGGGCGGGCTGATACGCAGTATTTT. It codes for CASSLVWTSGGRADTQYF. Full variable domain (missing parts from reference TRBV5-1 and TRBJ2-3): KAGVTQTPRYLIKTRGQQVTLSCSPISGHRSVSWYQQTPGQGLQFLFEYFSETQRNKGNFPGRFSGRQFSNSRSEMNVSTLELGDSALYLCASSLVWTSGGRADTQYFGPGTRLTVL.

The rearrangement links TRBV6-6 to TRBJ2-1; 8 bases match TRBD2. CDR3 size: 16 residues. Germline V lookup: CDR1 MNHNY, CDR2 SVGAGI (reference sequence). V gave up 0 bases and J gave up 8 bases; unmatched junction bases: 9. CDR3 amino acids: CASSYSAGVSWYEQFF. CDR3 sequence (DNA): TGTGCCAGCAGTTACTCAGCGGGAGTCAGTTGGTATGAGCAGTTCTTC.

The chain carries TRBV7-9 and TRBJ1-1; D is undetermined. The CDR3 runs to 13 residues. The V and J ends lost 3 bases and 3 bases respectively, with 8 bases between them. The germline V gene has CDR1 SEHNR and CDR2 FQNEAQ (reference sequence). The CDR3 bases are TGTGCCAGCAGCTTCCACGGGGACACTGAAGCTTTCTTT. Encoded protein: CASSFHGDTEAFF.

The rearrangement joins TRBV24-1 to TRBJ2-1, with a tentative D call TRBD2 (6 bases). CDR1 is KGHDR, CDR2 SFDVKD, per germline. The V gene lost 7 bases and the J gene lost 5 bases, with 11 bases spanning the gap. CDR3 size: 13 residues. The CDR3 here is CATSGWGDNEQFF. The CDR3 DNA follows: TGTGCCACCAGCGGCTGGGGGGACAATGAGCAGTTCTTC.